The clone carrying this TCR beta chain occurred a few times. The antigen remains undetermined. This CDR3 is 15 amino acids long. In germline, CDR1 is SGHTA, CDR2 FQGNSA. J gave up 4 bases and V 3 bases, and 6 bases lay outside the gene matches. This specimen belongs to a study of beta chain features in type 1 diabetes. Study-level results: Patients with Type 1 diabetes showed moderately but significantly shorter TCRB CDR3s in all four CD4+ subsets.

The sequenced template was cDNA made from the entire isolated RNA. Method: immunoSEQ multiplex PCR; TCRdb's copy keeps in-frame clones and lacks some. The sample consists of 500,000 to 650,000 clones, 12% of them appearing once. The receptor comes from a man aged 25-40 years with type 1 diabetes. Sequenced sample: naive CD4+ T cells from blood. V is TRBV7-2 and J is TRBJ2-5; 9 bases agree with TRBD1. CDR3: CASSFAGTGIETQYF. In nucleotides, the CDR3 is TGTGCCAGCAGCTTTGCCGGGACAGGGATAGAGACCCAGTACTTC.